Listed below are T cell receptor beta chains from one sample, sequenced in a study of Ad26.COV2.S vaccination and SARS-CoV-2 variants. Data came from immunoSEQ multiplex PCR; TCRdb stores just in-frame clones and leaves some out. Counted here are a few hundred thousand clones, 90% occurring once; the ten biggest clones make up roughly 4%. The material sequenced was peripheral blood, taken in a trial of Ad26.COV2.S vaccine versus placebo. The source of these receptors is a person aged 18-65 years who received the Ad26.COV2.S COVID-19 vaccine or a placebo. Each CDR3 is given with its conserved first and last residue. A D gene is named only where the DNA matches it firmly. A row's size may be missing; if present it is once, few, many or a size class.

>TRBV7-6|TRBJ1-3|.|.
CASSLGGAVPVSGNTIYF
TGTGCCAGCAGCTTAGGGGGGGCGGTGCCAGTCTCTGGAAACACCATATATTTT
>TRBV10-3|TRBJ2-3|once|TRBD2
CANQTSGSADTQYF
TGTGCCAATCAGACTAGCGGGAGTGCAGATACGCAGTATTTT
>TRBV7-9|TRBJ1-1|.|.
CASSMIGGSRTEAFF
TGTGCCAGCAGCATGATTGGTGGTTCGAGGACTGAAGCTTTCTTT
>TRBV2|TRBJ2-4|.|.
CATGPRNIQYF
TGTGCCACCGGGCCGAGAAACATTCAGTACTTC
>TRBV4-1|TRBJ2-5|.|.
CASSQFADSQETQYF
TGCGCCAGCAGCCAATTTGCCGACAGCCAAGAGACCCAGTACTTC
>TRBV28|TRBJ2-5|.|.
CASSFLVVGETQYF
TGTGCCAGCAGTTTTTTGGTTGTCGGCGAGACCCAGTACTTC
>TRBV24-1|TRBJ2-7|.|.
CATSDYRGEQYF
TGTGCCACCAGTGATTACCGGGGCGAGCAGTACTTC
>TRBV23-1|TRBJ1-1|once|.
CASSQSAGVNTEAFF
TGCGCCAGCAGTCAATCGGCGGGGGTCAACACTGAAGCTTTCTTT
>TRBV28|TRBJ1-5|.|.
CASRPFGRNQPQHF
TGTGCCAGCAGACCCTTCGGGCGTAATCAGCCCCAGCATTTT
>TRBV21-1|TRBJ2-7|.|.
CASSNHRPRSYEQYF
TGTGCCAGCAGCAATCATAGACCGAGATCCTACGAGCAGTACTTC
>TRBV27|TRBJ2-7|.|.
CASRPTASYEQYF
TGTGCCAGCAGACCGACAGCCTCCTACGAGCAGTACTTC
>TRBV20-1|TRBJ2-1|.|TRBD2
CSASMTSNYNEQFF
TGCAGTGCTAGTATGACTAGCAATTACAATGAGCAGTTCTTC
>TRBV27|TRBJ2-7|few|TRBD2
CASSLSPAGPHEQYF
TGTGCCAGCAGTTTATCCCCAGCGGGGCCTCACGAGCAGTACTTC
>TRBV4-2|TRBJ1-2|.|TRBD1
CASSQVGDRRLAFGYTF
TGTGCCAGCAGCCAAGTGGGGGACAGGCGCCTCGCCTTTGGCTACACCTTC
>TRBV7-3|TRBJ2-2|few|TRBD2
CASSLRTSGRAHTGELFF
TGTGCCAGCAGCTTAAGGACTAGCGGGAGGGCCCATACCGGGGAGCTGTTTTTT